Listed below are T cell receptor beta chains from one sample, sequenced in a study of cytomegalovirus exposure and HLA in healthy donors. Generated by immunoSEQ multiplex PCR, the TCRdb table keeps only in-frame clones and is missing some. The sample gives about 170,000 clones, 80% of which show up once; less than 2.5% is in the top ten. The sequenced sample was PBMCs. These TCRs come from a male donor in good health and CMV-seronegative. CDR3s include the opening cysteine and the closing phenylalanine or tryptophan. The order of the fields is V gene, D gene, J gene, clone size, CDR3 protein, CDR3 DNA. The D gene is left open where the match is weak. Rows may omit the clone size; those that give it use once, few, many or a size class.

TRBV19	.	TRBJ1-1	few	CASTRNYDSTEAFF	TGTGCCAGTACCCGGAACTATGATAGCACTGAAGCTTTCTTT
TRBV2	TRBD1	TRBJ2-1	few	CASTGTGDNEQFF	TGTGCCAGCACCGGGACAGGAGACAATGAGCAGTTCTTC
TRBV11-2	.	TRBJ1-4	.	CASSPGRSNEKLFF	TGTGCCAGCAGCCCAGGGAGGTCTAATGAAAAACTGTTTTTT
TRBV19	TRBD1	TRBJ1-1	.	CASSIAPRDRNTEAFF	TGTGCCAGTAGTATAGCCCCCCGGGACAGGAACACTGAAGCTTTCTTT
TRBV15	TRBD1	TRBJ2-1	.	CATSRPGTGNRNEQFF	TGTGCCACCAGCAGGCCCGGGACAGGGAATCGAAATGAGCAGTTCTTC
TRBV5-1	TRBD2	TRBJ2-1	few	CASSLVAGGRKNEQFF	TGCGCCAGCAGCTTGGTGGCGGGGGGGCGAAAGAATGAGCAGTTCTTC
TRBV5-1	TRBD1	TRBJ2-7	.	CASSLVQGAYEQYF	TGCGCCAGCAGCTTGGTGCAGGGGGCTTACGAGCAGTACTTC
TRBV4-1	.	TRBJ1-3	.	CASSQLGGDTIYF	TGCGCCAGCAGCCAATTAGGCGGCGACACCATATATTTT
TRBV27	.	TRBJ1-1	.	CASSPYLQGNSEAFF	TGTGCCAGCAGTCCTTACCTACAGGGCAACTCTGAAGCTTTCTTT
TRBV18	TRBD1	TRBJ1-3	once	CASSPGTGSGNTIYF	TGTGCCAGCTCACCCGGGACAGGGTCCGGAAACACCATATATTTT
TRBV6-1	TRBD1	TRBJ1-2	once	CASSEALGQGYYGYTF	TGTGCCAGCAGTGAAGCGCTTGGACAGGGGTACTATGGCTACACCTTC
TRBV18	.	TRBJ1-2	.	CASSPRSGFAYGYTF	TGTGCCAGCTCACCAAGGTCAGGGTTCGCCTATGGCTACACCTTC
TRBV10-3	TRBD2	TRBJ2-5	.	CAISGLLAGAETQYF	TGTGCCATCAGTGGGCTACTAGCGGGGGCTGAGACCCAGTACTTC
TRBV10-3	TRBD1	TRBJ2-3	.	CAISATPTGTAVDTQYF	TGTGCCATCAGTGCTACCCCGACAGGGACGGCGGTAGATACGCAGTATTTT
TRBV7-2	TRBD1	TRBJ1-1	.	CASSLDRGFGTEAFF	TGTGCCAGCAGCTTGGACAGGGGTTTTGGCACTGAAGCTTTCTTT
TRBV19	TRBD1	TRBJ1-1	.	CASSPWTGALSTEAFF	TGTGCCAGTAGTCCATGGACAGGGGCATTATCCACTGAAGCTTTCTTT
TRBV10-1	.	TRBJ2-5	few	CASSEYVGETQYF	TGCGCCAGCAGTGAGTACGTCGGGGAGACCCAGTACTTC
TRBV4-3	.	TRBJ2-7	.	CASSQDYGAEQYF	TGCGCCAGCAGCCAAGATTATGGAGCAGAGCAGTACTTC
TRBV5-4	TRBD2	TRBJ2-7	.	CASSLPGLAGAGYEQYF	TGTGCCAGCAGCCTGCCGGGACTAGCGGGGGCGGGATACGAGCAGTACTTC
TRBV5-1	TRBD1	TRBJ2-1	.	CASRLPGQGNYNEQFF	TGCGCCAGCAGGCTACCGGGACAGGGGAACTACAATGAGCAGTTCTTC
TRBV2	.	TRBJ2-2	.	CASQGAEGARGELFF	TGTGCCAGCCAAGGGGCGGAGGGGGCGAGAGGGGAGCTGTTTTTT
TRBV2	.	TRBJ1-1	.	CASSVQGNTEAFF	TGTGCCAGCAGTGTACAGGGGAACACTGAAGCTTTCTTT
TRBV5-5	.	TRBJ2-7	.	CASSLVLGAEQYF	TGTGCCAGCAGTCTGGTTCTAGGTGCCGAGCAGTACTTC
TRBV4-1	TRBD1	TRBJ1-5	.	CASSQRQGMSNQPQHF	TGCGCCAGCAGCCAGAGACAGGGTATGAGCAATCAGCCCCAGCATTTT
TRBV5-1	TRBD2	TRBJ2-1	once	CASDWGGRASYNEQFF	TGCGCCAGCGATTGGGGGGGGAGGGCCTCCTACAATGAGCAGTTCTTC
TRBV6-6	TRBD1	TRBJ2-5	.	CASSYPRGQGQETQYF	TGTGCCAGCAGTTACCCGAGGGGACAGGGACAAGAGACCCAGTACTTC
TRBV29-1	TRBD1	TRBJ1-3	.	CSVGTGAGNTIYF	TGCAGCGTCGGGACAGGGGCTGGAAACACCATATATTTT